The T cell receptor beta chain under discussion was sequenced for a study of blood T cell repertoires in COVID-19 (dated by TCRdb to the early 2020s). As for the study more broadly: Samples from collaborators originated in the United States, Italy and Spain and spanned both the acute and convalescent phases of COVID-19. The repertoires were made available in a free public database intended to serve as a resource for research on the immune response to SARS-CoV-2. A de-identified subject ID, COVID-19 status, age in years and sex were almost always included in the sample metadata. Where available, HLA class I and class II types were obtained from metadata supplied by the sample provider rather than from assay-based typing. Subjects who had been exposed to COVID-19, were actively infected with it, or had recovered from it provided the deeply sampled blood TCRbeta repertoires that made up the dataset. The material from the prospective study consisted of cDNA or gDNA derived from T cells, B-cell-depleted T cells, or PBMCs. Samples came from the ongoing ImmuneRACE study (first 160 participants) plus 1,254 subjects from 6 global collaborators.

Reading from cysteine to phenylalanine, the CDR3 counts 15 amino acids. The sequence is cut down to CDR3 DNA, 45 bases in frame from base 1. CDR1 SGHRS and CDR2 YFSETQ were looked up in the germline V gene. A distance of 11 bases separates the germline ends of V and J, which lose 0 bases and 4 bases respectively. Details on this clone: Its cognate antigen has yet to be identified. No base-level quality is on record; no much larger clone is a single base apart.

Summary of the overall study and its limitations: How much clinical and demographic metadata was included differed by source and by participant, and the metadata was provided uncurated.

TCRbeta CDR3 regions were amplified from genomic DNA using the immunoSEQ Assay, a bias-controlled multiplex PCR. The study's processing was this. The number of nucleated cells in each sample was estimated by amplification of reference gene primers within the assay. To quantify the absolute abundance of each unique TCRbeta CDR3 rearrangement, sequence reads were collapsed and filtered. Productive Simpson clonality was computed per sample as the square root of Simpson's diversity index over productive rearrangements. Sourced from immuneACCESS, this table was stored by TCRdb with only in-frame sequences that have V and J called. A share of the clones is absent; for the studies checked, an unresolved V gene accounts for under half, and the remainder has no known explanation. V, J and clone size are those of that table, while D and trimming were read from the DNA. Here the sample has around 140,000 clones; roughly 90% occur a single time. 1.5% to 2% of the sample lies in the top ten.

Each collaborating institution followed its own protocols to collect whole blood in K2EDTA tubes. For TCRbeta analysis, collaborators shipped samples in one of three forms: frozen whole blood, isolated PBMCs, or DNA extracted from either of those sample types. The receptor's source is a man between 65 and 85 years old with acute or convalescent COVID-19. The rearrangement joined TRBV5-1 to TRBJ1-3; 6 matching bases give a weak D call of TRBD1. Sequencing was done on a sample of peripheral blood. The nucleotides read TGCGCCAGCAGCTTGGGACAGGCGAAGGGAAACACCATATATTTT. This is translated as CASSLGQAKGNTIYF.